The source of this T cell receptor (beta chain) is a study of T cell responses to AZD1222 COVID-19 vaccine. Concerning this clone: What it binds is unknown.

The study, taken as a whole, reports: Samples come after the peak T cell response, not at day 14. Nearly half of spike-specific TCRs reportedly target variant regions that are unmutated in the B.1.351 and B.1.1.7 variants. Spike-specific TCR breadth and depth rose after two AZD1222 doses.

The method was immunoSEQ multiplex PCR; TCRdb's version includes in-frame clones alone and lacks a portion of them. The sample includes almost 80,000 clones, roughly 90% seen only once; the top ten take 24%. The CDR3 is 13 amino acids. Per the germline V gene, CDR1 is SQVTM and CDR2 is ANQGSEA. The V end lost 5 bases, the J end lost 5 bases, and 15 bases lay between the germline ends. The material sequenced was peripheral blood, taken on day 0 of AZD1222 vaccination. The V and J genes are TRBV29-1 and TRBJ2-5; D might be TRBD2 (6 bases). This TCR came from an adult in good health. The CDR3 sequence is CSVFPDRGETQYF. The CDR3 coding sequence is TGCAGCGTTTTCCCCGACCGGGGGGAGACCCAGTACTTC.